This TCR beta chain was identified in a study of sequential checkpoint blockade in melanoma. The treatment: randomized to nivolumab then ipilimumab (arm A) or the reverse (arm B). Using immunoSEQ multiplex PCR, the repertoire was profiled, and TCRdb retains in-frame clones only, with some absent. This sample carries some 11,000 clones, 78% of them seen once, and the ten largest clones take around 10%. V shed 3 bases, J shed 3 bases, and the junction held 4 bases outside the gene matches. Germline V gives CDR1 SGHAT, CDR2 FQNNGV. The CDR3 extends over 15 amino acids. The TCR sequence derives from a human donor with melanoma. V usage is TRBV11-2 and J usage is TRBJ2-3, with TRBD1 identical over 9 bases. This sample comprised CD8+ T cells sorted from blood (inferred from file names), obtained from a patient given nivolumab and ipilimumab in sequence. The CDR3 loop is CASSLTGGETDTQYF. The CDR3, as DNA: TGTGCCAGCAGCTTGACAGGGGGGGAAACAGATACGCAGTATTTT. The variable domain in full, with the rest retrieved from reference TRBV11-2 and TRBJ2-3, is EAGVAQSPRYKIIEKRQSVAFWCNPISGHATLYWYQQILGQGPKLLIQFQNNGVVDDSQLPKDRFSAERLKGVDSTLKIQPAKLEDSAVYLCASSLTGGETDTQYFGPGTRLTVL.